The clone carrying this T cell receptor beta chain has more than one count but fewer than ten. Source study methods: Amplification of reference gene primers provided the estimated nucleated cell counts. Only in-frame clones appear in the TCRdb table, and some are missing; sequencing was by immunoSEQ multiplex PCR. The D gene and trimming were derived from the DNA, and the V and J assignments and clone size from that table. The profile covers roughly 260,000 clones, with around 85% appearing a single time and 3% to 4% taken by the ten largest. This sample is part of a study of blood T cell repertoires in COVID-19. At the level of the study: From the United States, Italy and Spain came samples of acute and convalescent COVID-19. PBMCs, B-cell-depleted T cells, or T cells provided the cDNA or gDNA that made up the material.

V lost 4 bases, J lost 2 bases, and 2 bases lay in between. The CDR3 loop spans 11 amino acids. The germline V gene encodes CDR1 SGHRS and CDR2 YFSETQ. The TCR sequence derives from a woman in her thirties or forties with active or convalescent COVID-19. This chain joins TRBV5-1 and TRBJ2-3; D not certain. Sequencing was carried out using peripheral blood. The CDR3 region is CASSLTDTQYF. Written as DNA, the CDR3 is TGCGCCAGCAGCCTCACAGATACGCAGTATTTT.